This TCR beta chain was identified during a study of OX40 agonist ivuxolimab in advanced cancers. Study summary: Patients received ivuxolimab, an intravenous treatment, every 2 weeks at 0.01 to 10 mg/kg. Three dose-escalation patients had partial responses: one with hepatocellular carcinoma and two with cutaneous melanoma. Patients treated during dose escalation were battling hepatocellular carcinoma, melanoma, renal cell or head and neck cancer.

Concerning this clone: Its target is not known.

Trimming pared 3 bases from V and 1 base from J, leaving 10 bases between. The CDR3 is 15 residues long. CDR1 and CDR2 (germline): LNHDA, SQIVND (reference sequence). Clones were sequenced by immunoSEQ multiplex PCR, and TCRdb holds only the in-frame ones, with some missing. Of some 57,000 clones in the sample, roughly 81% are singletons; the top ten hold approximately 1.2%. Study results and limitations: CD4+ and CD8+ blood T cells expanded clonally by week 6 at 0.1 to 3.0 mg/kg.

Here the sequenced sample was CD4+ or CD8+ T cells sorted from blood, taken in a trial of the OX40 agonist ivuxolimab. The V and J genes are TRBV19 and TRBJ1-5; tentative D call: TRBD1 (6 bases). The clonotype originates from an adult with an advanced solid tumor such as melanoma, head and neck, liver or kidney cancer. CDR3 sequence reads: CASSMAGASNQPQHF. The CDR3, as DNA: TGTGCCAGTAGTATGGCGGGGGCGAGCAATCAGCCCCAGCATTTT.